A single T cell receptor beta chain is shown here with its context. These data originate in a study of blood T cell repertoires in COVID-19. The CDR3 consists of 17 residues. V shed 2 bases and J 8 bases; nucleotides not matched to a gene: 11. Germline V gene data show CDR1 as SGHRS and CDR2 as YFSETQ. Assay used: immunoSEQ multiplex PCR; TCRdb lists only in-frame clones, some missing. The data contain fewer than 150,000 clones, about 87% of them singletons. The sequence was obtained from a human donor in a cohort sampled during active COVID-19. The chain employs TRBV5-1 and TRBJ2-1; TRBD2 aligns across 12 bases. Specimen: peripheral blood. The CDR3 loop is CASSFSRLAGAGDEQFF. The DNA of the CDR3 is TGCGCCAGCAGCTTTTCTCGACTAGCGGGGGCTGGCGATGAGCAGTTCTTC.